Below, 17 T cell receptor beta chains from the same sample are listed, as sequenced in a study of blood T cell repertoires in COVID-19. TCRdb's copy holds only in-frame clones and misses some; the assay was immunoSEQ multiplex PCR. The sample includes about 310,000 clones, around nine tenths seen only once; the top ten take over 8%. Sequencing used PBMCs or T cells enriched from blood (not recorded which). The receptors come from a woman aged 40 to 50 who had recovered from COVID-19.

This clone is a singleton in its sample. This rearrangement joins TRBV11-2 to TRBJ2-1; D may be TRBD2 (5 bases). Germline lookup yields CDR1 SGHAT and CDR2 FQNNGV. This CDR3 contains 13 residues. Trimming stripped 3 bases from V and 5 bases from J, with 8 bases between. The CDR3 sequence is CASSLEANNEQFF. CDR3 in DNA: TGTGCCAGCAGCTTGGAGGCGAACAATGAGCAGTTCTTC.

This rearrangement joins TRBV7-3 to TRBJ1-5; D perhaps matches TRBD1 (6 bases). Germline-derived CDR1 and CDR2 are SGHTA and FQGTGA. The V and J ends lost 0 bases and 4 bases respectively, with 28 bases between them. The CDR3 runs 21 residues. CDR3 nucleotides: TGTGCCAGCAGCTTAACTCCCCAGGGTGTCGCAGGGGAGATACGGAATCAGCCCCAGCATTTT. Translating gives CASSLTPQGVAGEIRNQPQHF. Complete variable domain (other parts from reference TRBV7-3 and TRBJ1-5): GAGVSQTPSNKVTEKGKYVELRCDPISGHTALYWYRQSLGQGPEFLIYFQGTGAADDSGLPNDRFFAVRPEGSVSTLKIQRTERGDSAVYLCASSLTPQGVAGEIRNQPQHFGDGTRLSIL.

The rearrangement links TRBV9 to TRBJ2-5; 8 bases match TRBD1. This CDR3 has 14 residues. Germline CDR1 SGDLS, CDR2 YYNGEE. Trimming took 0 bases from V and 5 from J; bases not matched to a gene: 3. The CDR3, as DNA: TGTGCCAGCAGCGTAGGGACAGGGAAGGAGACCCAGTACTTC. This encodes CASSVGTGKETQYF.

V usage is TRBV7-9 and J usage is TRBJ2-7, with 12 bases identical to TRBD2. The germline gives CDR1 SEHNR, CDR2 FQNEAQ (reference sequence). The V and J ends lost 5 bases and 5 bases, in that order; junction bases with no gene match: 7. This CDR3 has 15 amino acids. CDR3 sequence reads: CASSHTSGRTHEQYF. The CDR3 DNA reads TGTGCCAGCAGCCATACTAGCGGGAGGACCCACGAGCAGTACTTC.

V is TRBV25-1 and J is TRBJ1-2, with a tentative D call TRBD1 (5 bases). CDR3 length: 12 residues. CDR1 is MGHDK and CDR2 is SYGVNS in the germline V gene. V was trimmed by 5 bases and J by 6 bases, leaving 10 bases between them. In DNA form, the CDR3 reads TGTGCCAGCAGTTTTTCAGGGAATGGCTACACCTTC. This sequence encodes CASSFSGNGYTF.

In DNA form, the CDR3 reads TGTGCCAGCAGTTATGAGCGGGAGCTTAATGAGCAGTTCTTC. Translating gives CASSYERELNEQFF. The rearrangement joins TRBV28 to TRBJ2-1; 8 positions match TRBD2. This CDR3 comprises 14 residues. J was trimmed by 7 bases and V by 4 bases; bases with no gene match: 6. Looked up from germline, CDR1 is MDHEN and CDR2 is SYDVKM.

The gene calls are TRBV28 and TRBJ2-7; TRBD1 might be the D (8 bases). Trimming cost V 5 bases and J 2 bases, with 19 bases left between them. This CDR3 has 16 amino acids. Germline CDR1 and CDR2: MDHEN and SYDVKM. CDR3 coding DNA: TGTGCCAGCAGTCCCCGACAGGGGAGGGGCCCCTACGAGCAGTACTTC. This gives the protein CASSPRQGRGPYEQYF.

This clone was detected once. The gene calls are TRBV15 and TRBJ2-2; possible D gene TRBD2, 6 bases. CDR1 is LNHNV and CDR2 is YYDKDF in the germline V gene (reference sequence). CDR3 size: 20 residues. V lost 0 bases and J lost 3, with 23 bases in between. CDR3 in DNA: TGTGCCACCAGCAGAGATATGTCACCGGTAGAGGAGCGGGACACCGGGGAGCTGTTTTTT. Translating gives CATSRDMSPVEERDTGELFF. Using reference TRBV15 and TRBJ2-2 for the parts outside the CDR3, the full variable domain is DAMVIQNPRYQVTQFGKPVTLSCSQTLNHNVMYWYQQKSSQAPKLLFHYYDKDFNNEADTPDNFQSRRPNTSFCFLDIRSPGLGDTAMYLCATSRDMSPVEERDTGELFFGEGSRLTVL.

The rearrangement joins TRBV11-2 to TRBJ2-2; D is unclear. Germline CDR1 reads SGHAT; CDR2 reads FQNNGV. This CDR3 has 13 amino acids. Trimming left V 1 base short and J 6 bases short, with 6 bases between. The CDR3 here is CASSLVVAGELFF. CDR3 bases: TGTGCCAGCAGCTTAGTTGTCGCCGGGGAGCTGTTTTTT.

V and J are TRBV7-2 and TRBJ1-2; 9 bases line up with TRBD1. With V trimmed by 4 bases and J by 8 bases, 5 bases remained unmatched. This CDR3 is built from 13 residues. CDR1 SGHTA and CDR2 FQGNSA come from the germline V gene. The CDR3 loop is CASSSRTGEGYTF. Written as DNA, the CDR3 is TGTGCCAGCAGCTCTCGGACAGGGGAAGGCTACACCTTC.

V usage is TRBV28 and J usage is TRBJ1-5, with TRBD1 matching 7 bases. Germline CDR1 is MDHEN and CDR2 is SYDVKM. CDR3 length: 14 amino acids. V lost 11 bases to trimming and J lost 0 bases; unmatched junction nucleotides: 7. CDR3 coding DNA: TGTGCCGCTCGACAGGGTAATAGCAATCAGCCCCAGCATTTT. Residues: CAARQGNSNQPQHF. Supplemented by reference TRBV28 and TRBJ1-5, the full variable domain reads DVKVTQSSRYLVKRTGEKVFLECVQDMDHENMFWYRQDPGLGLRLIYFSYDVKMKEKGDIPEGYSVSREKKERFSLILESASTNQTSMYLCAARQGNSNQPQHFGDGTRLSIL.

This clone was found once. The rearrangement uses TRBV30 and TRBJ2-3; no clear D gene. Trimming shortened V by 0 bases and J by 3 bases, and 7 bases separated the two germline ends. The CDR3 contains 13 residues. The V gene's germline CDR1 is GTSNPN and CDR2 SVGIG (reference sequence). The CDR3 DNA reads TGTGCCTGGAGTGTACTGCGGACAGATACGCAGTATTTT. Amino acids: CAWSVLRTDTQYF.

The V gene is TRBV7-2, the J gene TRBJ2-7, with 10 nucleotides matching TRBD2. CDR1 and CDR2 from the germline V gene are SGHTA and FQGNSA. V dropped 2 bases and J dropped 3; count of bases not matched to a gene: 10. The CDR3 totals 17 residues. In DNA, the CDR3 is TGTGCCAGCAGCTTATTCCTAGCGGGAGCAGGAGGCTACGAGCAGTACTTC. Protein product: CASSLFLAGAGGYEQYF.

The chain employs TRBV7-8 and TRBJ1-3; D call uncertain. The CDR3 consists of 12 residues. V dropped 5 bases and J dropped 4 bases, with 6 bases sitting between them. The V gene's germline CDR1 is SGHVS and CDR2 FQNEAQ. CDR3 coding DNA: TGTGCCAGCAGCCAGACAGGAAACACCATATATTTT. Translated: CASSQTGNTIYF.

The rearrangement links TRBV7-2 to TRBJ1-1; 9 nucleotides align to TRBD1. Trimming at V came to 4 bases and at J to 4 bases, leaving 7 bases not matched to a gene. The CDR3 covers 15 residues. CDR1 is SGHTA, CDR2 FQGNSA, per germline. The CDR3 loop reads CASSSAQGARTEAFF. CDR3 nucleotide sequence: TGTGCCAGCAGCTCTGCACAGGGGGCGCGCACTGAAGCTTTCTTT.

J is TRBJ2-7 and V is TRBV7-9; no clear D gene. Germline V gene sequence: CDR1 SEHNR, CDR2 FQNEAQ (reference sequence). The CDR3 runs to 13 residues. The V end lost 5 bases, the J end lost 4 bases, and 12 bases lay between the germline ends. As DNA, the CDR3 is TGTGCCAGCAGCCGAGAAGAGCTGTACGAGCAGTACTTC. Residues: CASSREELYEQYF.

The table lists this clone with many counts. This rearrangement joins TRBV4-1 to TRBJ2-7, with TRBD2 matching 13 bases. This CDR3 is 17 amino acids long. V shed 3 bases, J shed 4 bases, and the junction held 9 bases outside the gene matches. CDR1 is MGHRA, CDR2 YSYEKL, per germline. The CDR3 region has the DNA TGCGCCAGCAGCCAGCGAGGACTAGCGGGAGAAGCATACGAGCAGTACTTC. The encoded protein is CASSQRGLAGEAYEQYF.